What follows describes a single T cell receptor (beta chain). This record belongs to a study of CD8+CD57+ T cells in acquired aplastic anemia. Study overall: On average, sorted CD4+ and CD8+ cells gave 3 to 4 ug of DNA.

V dropped 10 bases and J dropped 6 bases, with 16 bases sitting between them. CDR3 size: 14 residues. Germline V CDR1 and CDR2: ENHRY, SYGVKD. Genomic DNA served as template for TCR beta VDJ and CDR3 profiling. TCRdb passed the reads through MiXCR, listing each CDR3 protein once. Among roughly 80,000 distinct CDR3 sequences listed, 40% to 55% were seen once. The chain combines TRBV10-3 with TRBJ1-6; the D is unclear. This receptor was obtained from a human donor in good health, serving as a control. Material for sequencing was sorted CD4+, CD8+, or CD8+CD57+ T cells (not recorded which) from PBMCs. In nucleotides, the CDR3 is TGTGCCAGCACGGGAGGGCTCATTAATTCACCCCTCCACTTT. It yields the protein CASTGGLINSPLHF.